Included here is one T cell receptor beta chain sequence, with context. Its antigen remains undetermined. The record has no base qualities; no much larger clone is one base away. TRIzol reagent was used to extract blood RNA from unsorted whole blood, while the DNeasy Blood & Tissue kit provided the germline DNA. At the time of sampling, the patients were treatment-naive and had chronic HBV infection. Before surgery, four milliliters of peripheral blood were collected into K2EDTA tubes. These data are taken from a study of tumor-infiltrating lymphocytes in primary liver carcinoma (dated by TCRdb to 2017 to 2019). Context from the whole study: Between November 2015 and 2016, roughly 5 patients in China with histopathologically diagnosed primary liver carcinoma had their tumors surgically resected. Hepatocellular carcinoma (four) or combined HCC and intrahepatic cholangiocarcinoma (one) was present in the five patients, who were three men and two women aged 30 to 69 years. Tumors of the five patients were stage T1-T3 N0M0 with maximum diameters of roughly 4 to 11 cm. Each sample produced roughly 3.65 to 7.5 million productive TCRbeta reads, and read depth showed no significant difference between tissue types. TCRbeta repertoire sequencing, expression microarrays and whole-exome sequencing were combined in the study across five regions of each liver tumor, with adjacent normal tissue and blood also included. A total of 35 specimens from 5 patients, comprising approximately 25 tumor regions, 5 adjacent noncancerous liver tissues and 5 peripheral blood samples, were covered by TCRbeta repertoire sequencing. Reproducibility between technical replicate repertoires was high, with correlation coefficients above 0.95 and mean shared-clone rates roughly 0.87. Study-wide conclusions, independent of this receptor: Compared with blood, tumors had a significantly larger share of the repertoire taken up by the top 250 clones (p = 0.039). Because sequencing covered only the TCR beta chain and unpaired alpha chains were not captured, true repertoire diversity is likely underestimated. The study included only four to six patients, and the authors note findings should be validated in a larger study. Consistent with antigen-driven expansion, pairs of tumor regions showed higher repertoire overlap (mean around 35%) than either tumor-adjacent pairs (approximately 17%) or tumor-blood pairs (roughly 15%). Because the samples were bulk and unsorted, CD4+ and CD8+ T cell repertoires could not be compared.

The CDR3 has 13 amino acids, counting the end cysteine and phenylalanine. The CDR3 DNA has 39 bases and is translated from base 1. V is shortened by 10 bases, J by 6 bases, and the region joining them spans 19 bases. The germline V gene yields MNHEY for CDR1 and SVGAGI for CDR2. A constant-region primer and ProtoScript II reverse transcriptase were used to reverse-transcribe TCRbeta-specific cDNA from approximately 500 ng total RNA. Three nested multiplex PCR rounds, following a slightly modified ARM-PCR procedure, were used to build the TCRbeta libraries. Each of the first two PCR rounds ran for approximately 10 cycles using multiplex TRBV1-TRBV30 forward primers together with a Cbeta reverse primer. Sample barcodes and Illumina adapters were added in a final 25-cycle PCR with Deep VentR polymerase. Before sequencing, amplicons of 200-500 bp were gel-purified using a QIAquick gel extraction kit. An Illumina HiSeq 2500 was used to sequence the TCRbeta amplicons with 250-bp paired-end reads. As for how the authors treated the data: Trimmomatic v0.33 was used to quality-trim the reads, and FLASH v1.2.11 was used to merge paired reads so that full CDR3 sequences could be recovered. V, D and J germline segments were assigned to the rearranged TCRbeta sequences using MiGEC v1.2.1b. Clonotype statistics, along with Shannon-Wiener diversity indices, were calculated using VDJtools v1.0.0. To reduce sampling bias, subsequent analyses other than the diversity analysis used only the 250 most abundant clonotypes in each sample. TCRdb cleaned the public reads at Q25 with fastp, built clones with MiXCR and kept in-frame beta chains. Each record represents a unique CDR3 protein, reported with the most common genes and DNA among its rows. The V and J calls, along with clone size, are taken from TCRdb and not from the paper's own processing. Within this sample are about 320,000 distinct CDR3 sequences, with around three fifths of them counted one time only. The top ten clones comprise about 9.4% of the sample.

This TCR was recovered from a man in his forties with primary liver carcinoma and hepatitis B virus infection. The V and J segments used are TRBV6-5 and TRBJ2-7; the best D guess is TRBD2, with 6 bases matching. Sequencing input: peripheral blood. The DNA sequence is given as TGTGCCATCAGCATGACTAGTCCTGCCGAGCAGTACTTC. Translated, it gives CAISMTSPAEQYF.